The clone carrying this T cell receptor (beta chain) was detected a few times. Its specificity is unknown. Germline lookup yields CDR1 SGHTA and CDR2 FQGNSA. V was trimmed by 9 bases and J by 6 bases, leaving 20 bases between them. CDR3 length equals 15 residues. This specimen belongs to a study of identical twins. TCRdb independently ran MiXCR on the 5' RACE reads; one entry per CDR3 protein. Of approximately 490,000 distinct CDR3 sequences in the sample, 20% to 25% were seen once. Study-wide results and limits: Fewer insertions marked abundant cord blood beta clonotypes; young adult naive trended weakly, memory not at all. Donors were not followed over many years; analysis was cross-sectional. Weaker excess twin sharing was observed in beta out-of-frame sequences.

The data were also submitted as part of a second study, on yellow fever vaccine responses in identical twins.

The source of this sequence is a woman younger than 30 in good health. The sample comprised CD4+ T cells sorted from blood. The chain couples TRBV7-2 to TRBJ2-2; the D gene is possibly TRBD1 (6 bases). The CDR3 is CARREQGKISGELFF. The CDR3 coding sequence is TGTGCCAGACGTGAACAGGGAAAGATTTCCGGGGAGCTGTTTTTT.